Here is one T cell receptor beta chain with its context. These data are taken from a study of blood T cell repertoires in COVID-19. The CDR3 is 14 residues long. Per germline, CDR1 MDHEN and CDR2 SYDVKM. The ends were cut back, 2 bases at V and 5 bases at J, with 10 bases in the middle. Produced via immunoSEQ multiplex PCR; TCRdb's table is partial and in-frame only. The sample lists about 52,000 clones; roughly nine tenths were seen once. What was sequenced was peripheral blood. The receptor's source is a man in his sixties with active COVID-19. The chain joins TRBV28 to TRBJ2-4; TRBD2 is a possible D gene (6 bases). This CDR3 is CASSLAGKQNIQYF. CDR3 nucleotides: TGTGCCAGCAGTTTAGCGGGGAAGCAAAACATTCAGTACTTC.